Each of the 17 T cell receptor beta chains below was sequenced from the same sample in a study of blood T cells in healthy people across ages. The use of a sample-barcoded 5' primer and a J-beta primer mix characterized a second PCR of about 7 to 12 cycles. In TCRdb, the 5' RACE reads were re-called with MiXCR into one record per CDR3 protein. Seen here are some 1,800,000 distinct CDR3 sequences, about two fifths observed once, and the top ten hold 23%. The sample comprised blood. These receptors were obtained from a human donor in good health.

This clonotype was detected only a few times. CDR3 residues: CASSLDVGSDYGYTF. The DNA for the CDR3 is TGCGCCAGCAGCTTAGATGTGGGCTCGGACTATGGCTACACCTTC. The rearrangement joins TRBV5-1 to TRBJ1-2, with unresolved D. Trimming took off 2 bases at V and 3 bases at J, with 14 bases between the two ends. Germline V gives CDR1 SGHRS, CDR2 YFSETQ. The CDR3 is 15 residues long.

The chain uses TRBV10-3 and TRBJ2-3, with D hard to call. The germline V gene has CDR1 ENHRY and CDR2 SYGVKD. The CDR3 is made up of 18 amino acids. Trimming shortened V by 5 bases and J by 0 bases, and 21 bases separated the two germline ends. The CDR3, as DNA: TGTGCCATCAGTCCCCGGCGTGGGATCCTCTTAAGCACAGATACGCAGTATTTT. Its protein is CAISPRRGILLSTDTQYF.

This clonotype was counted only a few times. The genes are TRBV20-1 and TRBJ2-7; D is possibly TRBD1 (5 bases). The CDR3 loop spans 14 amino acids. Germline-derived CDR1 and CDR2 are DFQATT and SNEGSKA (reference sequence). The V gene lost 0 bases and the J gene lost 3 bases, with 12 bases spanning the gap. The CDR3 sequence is CSARDSRQYYEQYF. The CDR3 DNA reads TGCAGTGCTAGAGATTCTAGACAGTACTACGAGCAGTACTTC.

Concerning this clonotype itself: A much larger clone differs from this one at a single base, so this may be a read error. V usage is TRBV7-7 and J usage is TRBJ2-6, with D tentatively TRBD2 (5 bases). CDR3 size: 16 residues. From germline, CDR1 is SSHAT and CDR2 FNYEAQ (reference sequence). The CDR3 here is CASSLGTGNGPNVRTF. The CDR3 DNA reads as TGTGCTAGCAGCTTAGGTACGGGGAATGGTCCCAACGTCCGGACTTTC.

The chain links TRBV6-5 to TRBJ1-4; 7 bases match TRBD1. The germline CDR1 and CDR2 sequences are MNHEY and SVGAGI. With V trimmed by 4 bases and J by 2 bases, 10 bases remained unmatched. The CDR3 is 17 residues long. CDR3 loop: CASSLGAGTATNEKLFF. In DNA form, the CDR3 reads TGTGCCAGCAGTTTGGGGGCCGGGACAGCCACTAATGAAAAACTGTTTTTT.

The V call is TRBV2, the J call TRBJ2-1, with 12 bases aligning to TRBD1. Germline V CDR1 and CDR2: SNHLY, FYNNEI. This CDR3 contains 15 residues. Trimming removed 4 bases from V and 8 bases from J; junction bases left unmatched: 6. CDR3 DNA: TGTGCCAGCAGTGGGGACAGGGGGCGCGATGATGAGCAGTTCTTC. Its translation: CASSGDRGRDDEQFF. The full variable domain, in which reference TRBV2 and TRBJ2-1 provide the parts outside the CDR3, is EPEVTQTPSHQVTQMGQEVILRCVPISNHLYFYWYRQILGQKVEFLVSFYNNEISEKSEIFDDQFSVERPDGSNFTLKIRSTKLEDSAMYFCASSGDRGRDDEQFFGPGTRLTVL.

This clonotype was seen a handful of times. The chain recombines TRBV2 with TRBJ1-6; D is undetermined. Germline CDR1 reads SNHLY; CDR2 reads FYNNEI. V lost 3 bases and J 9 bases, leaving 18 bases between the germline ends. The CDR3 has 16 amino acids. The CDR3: CASSETTSPGGSPLHF. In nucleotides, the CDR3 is TGTGCCAGCAGTGAGACGACCTCCCCGGGAGGTTCACCCCTCCACTTT.

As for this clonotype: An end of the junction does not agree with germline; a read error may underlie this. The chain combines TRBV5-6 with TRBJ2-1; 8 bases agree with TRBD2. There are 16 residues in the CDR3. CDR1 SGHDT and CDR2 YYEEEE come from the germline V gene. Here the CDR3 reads CTSSDRYSGAYNEQFF. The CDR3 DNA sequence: TGTACCAGCAGCGACCGGTATAGCGGGGCCTACAATGAGCAGTTCTTC.

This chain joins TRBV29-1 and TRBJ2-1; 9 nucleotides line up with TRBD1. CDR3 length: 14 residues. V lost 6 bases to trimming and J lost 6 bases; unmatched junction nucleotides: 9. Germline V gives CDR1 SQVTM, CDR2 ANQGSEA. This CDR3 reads CSVVTGGAINEQFF. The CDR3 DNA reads TGCAGCGTAGTAACAGGGGGCGCCATCAATGAGCAGTTCTTC.

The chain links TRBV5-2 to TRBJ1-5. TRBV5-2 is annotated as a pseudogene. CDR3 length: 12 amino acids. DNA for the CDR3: TGTGCCAGCAACCTAGCTGGCCAGCCCCAGCATTTT. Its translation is CASNLAGQPQHF.

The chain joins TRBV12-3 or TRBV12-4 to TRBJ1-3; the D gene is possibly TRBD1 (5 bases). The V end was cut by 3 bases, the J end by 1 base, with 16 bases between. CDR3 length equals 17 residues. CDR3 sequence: CASSLSRGGISGNTIYF. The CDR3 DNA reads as TGTGCCAGCAGTTTGTCCCGGGGCGGAATATCTGGAAACACCATATATTTT.

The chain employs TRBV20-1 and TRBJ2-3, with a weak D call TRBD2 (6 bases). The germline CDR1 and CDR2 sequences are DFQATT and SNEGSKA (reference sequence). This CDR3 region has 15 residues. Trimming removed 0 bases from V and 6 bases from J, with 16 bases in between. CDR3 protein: CSARERGRGIDTQYF. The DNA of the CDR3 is TGCAGTGCTAGAGAACGTGGGCGGGGCATCGATACGCAGTATTTT.

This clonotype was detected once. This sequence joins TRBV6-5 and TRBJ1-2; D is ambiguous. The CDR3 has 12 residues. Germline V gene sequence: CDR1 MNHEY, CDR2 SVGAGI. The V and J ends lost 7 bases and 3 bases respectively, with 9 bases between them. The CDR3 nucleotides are TGTGCCAGCACGGGATTACACTATGGCTACACCTTC. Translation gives CASTGLHYGYTF.

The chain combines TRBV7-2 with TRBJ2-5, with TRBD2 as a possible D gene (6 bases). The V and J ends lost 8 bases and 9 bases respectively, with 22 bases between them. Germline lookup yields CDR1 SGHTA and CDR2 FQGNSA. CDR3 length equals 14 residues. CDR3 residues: CASRNGGGDQPQYF. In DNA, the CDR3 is TGTGCCAGCCGGAACGGGGGTGGAGATCAGCCCCAGTACTTC. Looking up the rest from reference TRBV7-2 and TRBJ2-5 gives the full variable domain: GAGVSQSPSNKVTEKGKDVELRCDPISGHTALYWYRQSLGQGLEFLIYFQGNSAPDKSGLPSDRFSAERTGGSVSTLTIQRTQQEDSAVYLCASRNGGGDQPQYFGPGTRLLVL.

The CDR3 DNA follows: TGCGCCAGCAGCCAAGCGGAAGAATCCTACGAGCAGTACTTC. Its protein is CASSQAEESYEQYF. V and J are TRBV4-1 and TRBJ2-7; unclear D gene. With 1 base removed from V and 1 base from J, the gap between germline ends came to 8 bases. This CDR3 comprises 14 residues. Germline V gene lookup returns CDR1 MGHRA and CDR2 YSYEKL.

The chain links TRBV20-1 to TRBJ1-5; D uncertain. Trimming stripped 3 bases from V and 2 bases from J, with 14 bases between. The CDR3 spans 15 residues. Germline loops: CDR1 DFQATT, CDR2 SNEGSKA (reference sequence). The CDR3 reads CSASLQNWGNQPQHF. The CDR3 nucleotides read TGCAGTGCTAGTTTACAAAATTGGGGCAATCAGCCCCAGCATTTT.

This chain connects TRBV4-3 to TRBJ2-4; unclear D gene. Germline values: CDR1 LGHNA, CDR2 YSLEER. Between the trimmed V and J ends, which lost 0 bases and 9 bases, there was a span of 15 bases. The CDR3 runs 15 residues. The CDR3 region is CASSQDLGEGGIQYF. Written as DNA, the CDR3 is TGCGCCAGCAGCCAAGATCTTGGGGAAGGCGGCATTCAGTACTTC.